The source of this TCR beta chain is a study of molecular identifiers for immune sequencing clone quantification. Study details: With replicates, the RNA of around 20,000 or 100,000 naive CD8 cells was split five ways and four were sequenced. Study-level points and caveats: Underestimated sizes of highly expanded clones could result from identical TCR molecules that share a barcode.

From around 18,000 to 910,000 sorted cells, naive CD8 libraries were generated with 10%, 30% or 50% RNA. The CDR3 sequence is 17 residues long. Germline V gene lookup returns CDR1 SGHDN and CDR2 FVKESK. The J segment lost 5 bases and the V segment lost 3 bases, leaving 12 bases of the junction unmatched. Listed TCR primers, together with previously described methods, were used for the bulk TCR libraries. TCRdb re-analysed the PCR reads in MiXCR, keeping a single row per CDR3 protein. The sample carries about 640,000 distinct CDR3 sequences, 20% recorded once. This clonotype has ten or more counts. Its antigen is not identified.

The V gene is TRBV14, the J gene TRBJ2-4, with 8 nucleotides matching TRBD1. This TCR came from a human donor in good health. Some libraries in this study had Jurkat cell RNA spiked in. Material: naive CD8+ T cells from blood, with Jurkat cell RNA spiked in. Subset: FACS-sorted CD8+CD4-CCR7+CD45RA+ naive T cells. The CDR3 region has the DNA TGTGCCAGCAGCCACATGACAGGGGCCCGAAGTGAAAACATTCAGTACTTC. It yields the protein CASSHMTGARSENIQYF.